These 3 T cell receptor beta chains were all obtained from the same sample, sequenced in a study of graft-versus-host responses after intestinal transplantation. For these receptors, no antigen is known. Profiling relied on immunoSEQ multiplex PCR, and the TCRdb table lists in-frame clones only, not all of them. The sample lists about 97,000 clones, 85% to 95% occurring once. The sample consisted of unstimulated CD8+ T cells sorted from spleen or lymph node cells, taken before transplant. The receptor source for this set is a human donor who was the organ donor for an intestinal transplant.

This clone appeared once. V gene TRBV6-1 combines with J gene TRBJ1-4; D unresolved. CDR3 length equals 15 residues. The V end was cut by 3 bases, the J end by 5 bases, with 13 bases between. CDR1 and CDR2 from the germline V gene are MNHNS and SASEGT. The DNA for the CDR3 is TGTGCCAGCAGTGATCGGACGGGGAGAAATGAAAAACTGTTTTTT. It translates to CASSDRTGRNEKLFF.

The chain carries TRBV28 and TRBJ2-1; 7 bases agree with TRBD2. The J segment lost 4 bases and the V segment lost 0 bases, leaving 6 bases of the junction unmatched. This CDR3 contains 16 residues. Germline CDR1 is MDHEN and CDR2 is SYDVKM. The CDR3 DNA sequence: TGTGCCAGCAGTTTATGGGGCGGGAGTGGTTACAATGAGCAGTTCTTC. This sequence encodes CASSLWGGSGYNEQFF.

This clone was counted a few times. The V and J genes are TRBV4-2 and TRBJ2-7, with TRBD1 as a possible D gene (5 bases). Between the trimmed V and J ends, which lost 6 bases and 5 bases, there was a span of 14 bases. In germline, CDR1 is LGHNA, CDR2 YNFKEQ. This CDR3 has 13 amino acids. This chain's CDR3 is CASRQPPGNEQYF. DNA of the CDR3: TGTGCCAGCAGACAACCCCCAGGGAACGAGCAGTACTTC.